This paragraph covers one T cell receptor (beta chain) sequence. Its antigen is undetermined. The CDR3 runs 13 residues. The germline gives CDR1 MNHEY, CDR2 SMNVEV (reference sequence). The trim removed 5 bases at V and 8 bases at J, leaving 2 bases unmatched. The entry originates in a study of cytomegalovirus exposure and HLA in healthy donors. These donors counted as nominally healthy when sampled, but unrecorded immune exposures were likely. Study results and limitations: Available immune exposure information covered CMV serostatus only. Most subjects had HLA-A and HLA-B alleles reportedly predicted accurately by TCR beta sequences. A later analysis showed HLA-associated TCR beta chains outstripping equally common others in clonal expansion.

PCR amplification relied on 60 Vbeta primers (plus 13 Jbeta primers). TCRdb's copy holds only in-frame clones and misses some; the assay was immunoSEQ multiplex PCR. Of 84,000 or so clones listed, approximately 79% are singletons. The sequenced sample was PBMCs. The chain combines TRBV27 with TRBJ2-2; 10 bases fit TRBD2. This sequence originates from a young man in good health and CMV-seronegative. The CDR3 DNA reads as TGTGCCAGCAGTCCGACTAGCGGGGGGGAGCTGTTTTTT. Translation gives CASSPTSGGELFF.